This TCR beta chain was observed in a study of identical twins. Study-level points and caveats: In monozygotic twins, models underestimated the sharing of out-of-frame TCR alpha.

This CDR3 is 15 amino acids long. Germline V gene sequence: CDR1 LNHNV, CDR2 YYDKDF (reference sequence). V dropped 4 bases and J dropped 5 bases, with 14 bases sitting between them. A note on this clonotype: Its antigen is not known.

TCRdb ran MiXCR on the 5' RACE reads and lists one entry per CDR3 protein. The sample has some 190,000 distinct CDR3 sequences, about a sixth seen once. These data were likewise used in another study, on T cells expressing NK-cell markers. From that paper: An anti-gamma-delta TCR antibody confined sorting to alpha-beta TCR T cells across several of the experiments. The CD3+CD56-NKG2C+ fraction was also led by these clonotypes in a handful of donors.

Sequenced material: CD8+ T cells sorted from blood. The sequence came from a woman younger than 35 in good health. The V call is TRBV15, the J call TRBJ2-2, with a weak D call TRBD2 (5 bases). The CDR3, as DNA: TGTGCCACCAGCACTGCGGGCAGCAGGACCGGGGAGCTGTTTTTT. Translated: CATSTAGSRTGELFF.